This is a list of T cell receptor beta chains from one sample in a study of cytomegalovirus exposure and HLA in healthy donors. Repertoires were generated with immunoSEQ multiplex PCR, while TCRdb's copy carries only in-frame clones and drops some. The repertoire includes some 120,000 clones, approximately 68% of them detected once, and roughly 1.6% sits in the top ten. Material for sequencing was PBMCs. These receptors were obtained from a man younger than 40 in good health and CMV-seropositive. Each CDR3 is given with its conserved first and last residue. A D gene is named only where the DNA matches it firmly.

d_call	j_call	v_call	cdr3_aa
-	TRBJ2-1	TRBV4-3	CASSRLANEQFF
TRBD1	TRBJ2-3	TRBV4-3	CASSQLQGAADTQYF
TRBD1	TRBJ1-1	TRBV5-1	CASSLGTGARNTEAFF
TRBD1	TRBJ2-7	TRBV6-5	CASSYLTGGSYEQYF
TRBD2	TRBJ2-7	TRBV2	CASSLLAASSYEQYF
TRBD1	TRBJ1-5	TRBV6-1	CASSEAGQYQPQHF
-	TRBJ2-7	TRBV27	CASRVDRGYKDRDSAEQYF
TRBD1	TRBJ2-1	TRBV5-4	CASSLGQGAYNEQFF
-	TRBJ1-2	TRBV28	CASTVQGPYGYTF
-	TRBJ1-3	TRBV6-6	CASSYQIEQSGNTIYF
TRBD1	TRBJ2-5	TRBV27	CASSFGQGRETQYF
-	TRBJ1-2	TRBV6-1	CASIWGDRGYTF
TRBD1	TRBJ1-5	TRBV27	CASSLYVGTGIDQPQHF
-	TRBJ2-1	TRBV9	CASSVVTETSKFF
-	TRBJ2-5	TRBV19	CASSIVGGPDETQYF
-	TRBJ2-7	TRBV5-5	CASSSGHVYDEQYF
-	TRBJ2-7	TRBV27	CASSEEQGYYEQYF
-	TRBJ2-5	TRBV5-1	CASSLLRRGEETQYF
TRBD1	TRBJ2-2	TRBV9	CASSAQGQVMNTGELFF
TRBD1	TRBJ1-1	TRBV7-6	CASSLDLRQGYTEAFF
-	TRBJ1-2	TRBV18	CASSPLRVGRAPYGYTF
-	TRBJ2-7	TRBV11-2	CASSLVTQLEQYF
-	TRBJ2-1	TRBV7-3	CASSEGRGSYNEQFF
TRBD2	TRBJ2-7	TRBV10-3	CAISEPGLAGVEQYF
TRBD1	TRBJ2-2	TRBV5-1	CASSLVATGWTGELFF
-	TRBJ2-3	TRBV18	CASSPTGSGLTDTQYF
TRBD1	TRBJ2-1	TRBV6-5	CASTRDRLFREQFF
-	TRBJ2-5	TRBV19	CASSKGSVQETQYF
-	TRBJ2-1	TRBV2	CASTQGAYNEQFF
TRBD1	TRBJ2-7	TRBV28	CASSSPGTGSYEQYF
TRBD2	TRBJ2-5	TRBV4-1	CASSHPGLAGGPNRETQYF
TRBD1	TRBJ1-6	TRBV7-2	CASSLGGQGASPLHF
-	TRBJ1-1	TRBV7-9	CASSSYSTLNTEAFF
-	TRBJ2-2	TRBV5-1	CASSLPETGELFF
-	TRBJ2-7	TRBV29-1	CSVKTDFYEQYF
TRBD1	TRBJ1-2	TRBV7-9	CASSPQTGNGYTF
TRBD1	TRBJ1-2	TRBV2	CASQKDRTNYGYTF
-	TRBJ1-3	TRBV15	CATSRESGRTIYF
-	TRBJ2-2	TRBV28	CASTTAVGTGSANTGELFF
TRBD1	TRBJ1-5	TRBV5-1	CASTITGGGQPQHF
-	TRBJ2-5	TRBV2	CASSEHLGPKTQYF
TRBD2	TRBJ2-3	TRBV7-6	CASSFHGRPPTDTQYF
TRBD1	TRBJ1-2	TRBV7-9	CASSLWDSSYGYTF
-	TRBJ1-3	TRBV7-2	CASSSRGYESGNTIYF
-	TRBJ1-6	TRBV15	CATSKNYRDSPLHF